Listed below are T cell receptor beta chains from one sample, sequenced in a study of T cells in Graves' hyperthyroidism and ophthalmopathy. TCRdb independently ran MiXCR on the multiplex PCR reads; one entry per CDR3 protein. The sample includes hundreds of thousands of distinct CDR3 sequences, roughly 14% of them seen just once. Input material: blood. The origin of the receptors is a young woman with Graves' hyperthyroidism that later progressed to Graves' ophthalmopathy. Each CDR3 is given with its conserved first and last residue. The D gene is left open where the match is weak. Part of the rows lack a size; the others show once, few, many or a class for expanded clones.

clone_size	d_call	v_call	j_call	cdr3_nt	cdr3_aa
many	.	TRBV19	TRBJ2-4	TGTGCCAGTACGGACTATGGAAACATTCAGTACTTC	CASTDYGNIQYF
many	TRBD1	TRBV29-1	TRBJ1-1	TGCAGCGGCGGACAGGGTCCGGGAACTGAAGCTTTCTTT	CSGGQGPGTEAFF
many	.	TRBV18	TRBJ2-1	TGTGCCAGCTCACCGTCTCGAGACAATGAGCAGTTCTTC	CASSPSRDNEQFF
many	.	TRBV19	TRBJ1-1	TGTGCCAGTAGTATAACGGGCTTGAACACTGAAGCTTTCTTT	CASSITGLNTEAFF
.	.	TRBV4-2	TRBJ1-1	TGTGCCAGCAGCCAAGATTTCTTGGCTGAAGCTTTCTTT	CASSQDFLAEAFF
.	.	TRBV20-1	TRBJ1-1	TGCAGTGCTAGACTCGAGTTGTACACTGAAGCTTTCTTT	CSARLELYTEAFF
few	.	TRBV30	TRBJ1-5	TGTGCCTGGAGTGGACGAGGGAATCAGCCCCAGCATTTT	CAWSGRGNQPQHF
many	TRBD1	TRBV7-9	TRBJ1-6	TGTGCCAGCAGCTCGGGACAGCAAAATTCACCCCTCCACTTT	CASSSGQQNSPLHF
.	TRBD2	TRBV7-2	TRBJ2-7	TGTGCCAGCAGCTCGGGGACTAGCGGGGCGCAGTGGGGCTACGAGCAGTACTTC	CASSSGTSGAQWGYEQYF
many	TRBD2	TRBV28	TRBJ2-2	TGTGCAGCGGGGGGCTCGAACACCGGGGAGCTGTTTTTT	CAAGGSNTGELFF
.	TRBD1	TRBV27	TRBJ2-4	TGTGCCAGCAGTTCAGGGGGCTTAGCCAAAAACATTCAGTACTTC	CASSSGGLAKNIQYF
many	.	TRBV5-1	TRBJ2-1	TGCGCCAGCAGCCTGCTTCACCCCGTAGACAATGAGCAGTTCTTC	CASSLLHPVDNEQFF
.	TRBD1	TRBV6-2/TRBV6-3	TRBJ2-7	TGTGCCAGCAACCGGGGACAGGTCTACGAGCAGTACTTC	CASNRGQVYEQYF
many	.	TRBV6-1	TRBJ1-1	TGTGCCAGCAGTCAACATCACTCCCCGGCAGGAGGTGAAGCTTTCTTT	CASSQHHSPAGGEAFF
many	.	TRBV30	TRBJ1-6	TGTGCCTGGAGTGAGTTGGAGTCACCCCTCCACTTT	CAWSELESPLHF
many	TRBD1	TRBV28	TRBJ1-5	TGTGCCAGCAGTTTATATAGGGGGCGATCACCCCAGCATTTT	CASSLYRGRSPQHF
many	TRBD2	TRBV20-1	TRBJ2-3	TGCAGTGCTAGAGATGGGGGGGATGGCACAGATACGCAGTATTTT	CSARDGGDGTDTQYF
once	TRBD1	TRBV20-1	TRBJ2-7	TGCAGTGCTAGCGGGGACAGGGACTCCTACGAGCAGTACTTC	CSASGDRDSYEQYF
many	.	TRBV7-3	TRBJ1-2	TGTGCCAGCAGCGGAGTGGACAGAAAAGGGAGCTATGGCTACACCTTC	CASSGVDRKGSYGYTF
many	.	TRBV3-1	TRBJ2-7	TGTGCCAGCAGCCACACTAGCGAGCAGTACTTC	CASSHTSEQYF
few	.	TRBV4-2	TRBJ2-7	TGTGCCAGCAGCCCTATAGGCTACGAGCAGTACTTC	CASSPIGYEQYF
many	.	TRBV11-3	TRBJ2-7	TGTGCCAGCAGCTCCATGATGGGAAGCGACGAGCAGTACTTC	CASSSMMGSDEQYF
.	TRBD2	TRBV20-1	TRBJ2-1	TGCAGTGCGCTAGGGGGACTAGCGGTTAGCTCCTACAATGAGCAGTTCTTC	CSALGGLAVSSYNEQFF
many	.	TRBV6-6	TRBJ2-7	TGTGCCAGCAGTTACTCGCTAGCAGGGAGCGAGCAGTACTTC	CASSYSLAGSEQYF
many	.	TRBV18	TRBJ2-7	TGTGCCAGCTCACTGGAGGGCGGTGCCTACGAGCAGTACTTC	CASSLEGGAYEQYF
few	TRBD1	TRBV28	TRBJ1-2	TGTGCCAGCAGGGAGGGGACAGGGCCTAACTATGGCTACACCTTC	CASREGTGPNYGYTF
.	TRBD1	TRBV6-1	TRBJ2-1	TGTGCCAGCAGTGAAGCCCTGGGACAGGGAGCCAATGAGCAGTTCTTC	CASSEALGQGANEQFF
many	TRBD2	TRBV20-1	TRBJ2-3	TGCAGTGCTAGAGATCAGCCAGCGGGGCAAATCTGGGACACAGATACGCAGTATTTT	CSARDQPAGQIWDTDTQYF
many	.	TRBV2	TRBJ2-7	TGTGCCAGCAGTCTCGGACCGATCTCCTACGAGCAGTACTTC	CASSLGPISYEQYF
many	TRBD1	TRBV5-1	TRBJ1-2	TGCGCCAGCAGCTTGGATGCAGGGGGAGAAAGATTCGATGGCTACACCTTC	CASSLDAGGERFDGYTF
.	.	TRBV19	TRBJ1-6	TGTGCCAGTAGTTTTCAGGAGACACCCCTCCACTTT	CASSFQETPLHF
few	TRBD1	TRBV6-1	TRBJ1-5	TGTGCCAGCAGCCCATTCTTCGGACAGGACGAAGATCTGCCCCAGCATTTT	CASSPFFGQDEDLPQHF
many	TRBD2	TRBV12-3/TRBV12-4	TRBJ2-1	TGTGCCAGCAGTTCGGCTAGCGGGAGCTCCTACAATGAGCAGTTCTTC	CASSSASGSSYNEQFF
many	.	TRBV2	TRBJ2-5	TGTGCCAGCAGTGAAGGGCAAGAGACCCAGTACTTC	CASSEGQETQYF
few	TRBD1	TRBV7-9	TRBJ2-2	TGTGCCAGCAGTCGGGACAGGGGTCCTTTGAACACCGGGGAGCTGTTTTTT	CASSRDRGPLNTGELFF
.	.	TRBV20-1	TRBJ1-1	TGCAGTGAGAACCGGCCCGACGCAGAAGCTTTCTTT	CSENRPDAEAFF
many	.	TRBV28	TRBJ2-3	TGTGCCACAGACGGCACGAATACGCAGTATTTT	CATDGTNTQYF
once	.	TRBV3-1	TRBJ2-3	TGTGCCAGCAGCCCTCGACTTGGACCAGATACGCAGTATTTT	CASSPRLGPDTQYF
many	.	TRBV6-1	TRBJ1-2	TGTGCCAGCAGCCAGAAACTAAGGGTCAGCCATGGCTACACCTTC	CASSQKLRVSHGYTF
many	TRBD2	TRBV11-2	TRBJ2-1	TGTGCCAGCAGCTTACAGTCTAGCGGGAACTACAATGAGCAGTTCTTC	CASSLQSSGNYNEQFF
many	TRBD1	TRBV7-3	TRBJ2-2	TGTGCCAGCAGGGACCGGGACAGGGTCCCCGGGGAGCTGTTTTTT	CASRDRDRVPGELFF
many	.	TRBV9	TRBJ2-2	TGTGCCAGCACCCTCGGAGGAAACACCGGGGAGCTGTTTTTT	CASTLGGNTGELFF
.	TRBD1	TRBV3-1	TRBJ1-4	TGTGCCAGCAGCATCCCGGGACAGGGGGGTGAAAAACTGTTTTTT	CASSIPGQGGEKLFF
few	.	TRBV20-1	TRBJ1-1	TGCAGTTCCCCCAGGGGTCAGGGTGCCCAAGCTTTCTTT	CSSPRGQGAQAFF
many	TRBD1	TRBV11-2	TRBJ1-2	TGTGCCAGCAGCTCAGCGGGACAGGGTTATGGCTACACCTTC	CASSSAGQGYGYTF
many	TRBD2	TRBV6-1	TRBJ2-1	TGTGCCAGCAGAGGACTAGCGGGAGACTACTACAATGAGCAGTTCTTC	CASRGLAGDYYNEQFF
many	.	TRBV11-2	TRBJ2-7	TGTGCCAGCAGCTTAAATTCTCCTAGCCACTACGAGCAGTACTTC	CASSLNSPSHYEQYF
.	.	TRBV9	TRBJ2-2	TGTGCCAGCAGCGTAGTGGGCACCACAGGCGGGGAGCTGTTTTTT	CASSVVGTTGGELFF
.	.	TRBV20-1	TRBJ2-7	TGCAGTGCTAGAGATGCGGCGACTTTTCTAGATTCCTCCTACGAGCACTACTTC	CSARDAATFLDSSYEHYF
many	.	TRBV20-1	TRBJ2-5	TGCAGTGCTAGAGCGGCATCAGAGACCCAGTACTTC	CSARAASETQYF
many	.	TRBV7-2	TRBJ2-7	TGTGCCAGCAGCTTGAAAGTTTCCTACGAGCAGTACTTC	CASSLKVSYEQYF
many	.	TRBV6-1	TRBJ1-1	TGTGCCAGCAGTGATAGCCTCGGGGGCACTGAAGCTTTCTTT	CASSDSLGGTEAFF
.	TRBD1	TRBV10-3	TRBJ2-7	TGTGCCATTACGAGAGGACAGGGTGAGGGGCAGTACTTC	CAITRGQGEGQYF